This T cell receptor beta chain was recovered during a study of radiation and T cells in renal cell carcinoma. Trimming pared 0 bases from V and 5 bases from J, leaving 10 bases between. The V gene's germline CDR1 is MNHNY and CDR2 SVGAGI (reference sequence). This CDR3 has 14 amino acids. The data were produced by immunoSEQ multiplex PCR, yet TCRdb's version contains in-frame clones alone and is incomplete. The sample gives some 110,000 clones, around 80% of which show up once; about 3% is in the top ten. Regarding time point: baseline pretreatment blood. Treatment meaning: 15 Gy SBRT to primary tumor, nephrectomy 4 weeks later.

This specimen was blood, taken from a patient whose treatment included radiotherapy and nephrectomy. This clonotype was obtained from a woman between 55 and 75 years old with renal cell carcinoma. The V gene is TRBV6-6, the J gene TRBJ1-2; D not certain. The CDR3 loop is CASSYSPSAYGYTF. Here the CDR3 DNA reads TGTGCCAGCAGTTACTCCCCCTCAGCATATGGCTACACCTTC.